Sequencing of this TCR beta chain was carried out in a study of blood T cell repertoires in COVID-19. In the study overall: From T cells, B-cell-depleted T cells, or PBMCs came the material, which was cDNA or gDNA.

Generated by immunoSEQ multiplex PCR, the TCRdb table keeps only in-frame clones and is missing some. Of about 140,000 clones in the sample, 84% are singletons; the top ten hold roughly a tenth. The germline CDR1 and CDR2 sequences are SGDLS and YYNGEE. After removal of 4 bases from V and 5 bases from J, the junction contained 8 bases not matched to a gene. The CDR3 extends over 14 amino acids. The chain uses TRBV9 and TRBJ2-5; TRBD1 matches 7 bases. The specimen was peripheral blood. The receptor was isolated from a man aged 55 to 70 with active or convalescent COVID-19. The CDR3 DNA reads TGTGCCAGCAGCCCAAATTGGGGACAGGAGACCCAGTACTTC. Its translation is CASSPNWGQETQYF. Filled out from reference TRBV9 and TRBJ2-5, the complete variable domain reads DSGVTQTPKHLITATGQRVTLRCSPRSGDLSVYWYQQSLDQGLQFLIQYYNGEERAKGNILERFSAQQFPDLHSELNLSSLELGDSALYFCASSPNWGQETQYFGPGTRLLVL.